A selection of T cell receptor beta chains follows, all from one sample in a study of radiotherapy plus CTLA-4 blockade in lung cancer. Sequencing was performed with immunoSEQ multiplex PCR; in TCRdb, only in-frame clones are kept and a portion is missing. The sample carries 45,000 or so clones, 73% recorded once. Here the sequenced sample was peripheral blood, taken from a patient treated with radiotherapy plus ipilimumab. These receptor sequences come from a human donor with non-small cell lung cancer who had a complete response to radiotherapy plus ipilimumab. CDR3s leave out the opening cysteine and the closing phenylalanine or tryptophan. Rows give clone size only sometimes, using once, few, many, or a class for an expanded clone.

ASSQSPLAANTGELF TRBJ2-2 TRBV18 -
ASSHGPRGHEKLF TRBJ1-4 TRBV5-5 few
ASSLSRGQGNQPQH TRBJ1-5 TRBV7-2 -
ASSLEEKAGLASDTQY TRBJ2-3 TRBV5-1 -
ASSQAGTGNTEAF TRBJ1-1 TRBV4-1 -
ASIWGHQNTEAF TRBJ1-1 TRBV6-1 -
ASSPSGQVNAEAF TRBJ1-1 TRBV18 -
ARSLLLAGGLYDEQF TRBJ2-1 TRBV5-3 -
ASSRQGNGMAYEQY TRBJ2-7 TRBV18 -
AWKTGPYEQY TRBJ2-7 TRBV30 -
ASRSPTGGVETQY TRBJ2-5 TRBV28 -
ASSRQYGYT TRBJ1-2 TRBV4-2 -
ASSGRDRGLSEKLF TRBJ1-4 TRBV6-1 -
ASSIRTGNTGELF TRBJ2-2 TRBV19 -
ASSTQGLEQY TRBJ2-7 TRBV5-4 -
ASRRDRAANYGYT TRBJ1-2 TRBV19 -
ASSVGGPTYEQY TRBJ2-7 TRBV9 -
ASSPRDRLKAF TRBJ1-1 TRBV5-1 once
ASNGGTGANVLT TRBJ2-6 TRBV28 -
ASRIAGGTTGELF TRBJ2-2 TRBV27 -
AWSVRGAGFSNQPQH TRBJ1-5 TRBV30 few
ASLAGGLGTGELF TRBJ2-2 TRBV28 -
ASSLARGYEQY TRBJ2-7 TRBV7-8 -
ASSLVAPVETQY TRBJ2-5 TRBV7-9 -
ASRTGWTTNYGYT TRBJ1-2 TRBV2 few
AISGLAGSSPQY TRBJ2-5 TRBV10-3 -
ASSLSGTSGETQY TRBJ2-5 TRBV7-2 -
ASSRGTGASDEQY TRBJ2-7 TRBV5-1 few
ASSLLRGAYEQY TRBJ2-7 TRBV6-1 -
ASTDGTSGETQY TRBJ2-5 TRBV2 once
ASSTGNYGYT TRBJ1-2 TRBV28 -
ASSGGTYNSPLH TRBJ1-6 TRBV2 -
ASSKGLAVSYEQY TRBJ2-7 TRBV6-5 -
ASSTDQGRAYEQY TRBJ2-7 TRBV6-1 -
AWADTDTQY TRBJ2-3 TRBV30 -
ASSWGRGGTEAF TRBJ1-1 TRBV19 -
ASSVQGAYTEAF TRBJ1-1 TRBV6-5 -
ASSPGLTGELF TRBJ2-2 TRBV5-1 few
ASSLGTVYGYT TRBJ1-2 TRBV5-1 -
ASTLYRGLGYGYT TRBJ1-2 TRBV6-5 -
ASATTGFSGNTIY TRBJ1-3 TRBV7-2 -
ASSQVGWEKLF TRBJ1-4 TRBV4-1 few
ASSDPDLSSTDTQY TRBJ2-3 TRBV9 -
ASSTDQQAETQY TRBJ2-5 TRBV9 -
ATIGDRARNQPQH TRBJ1-5 TRBV19 -
ASSLDRAVSYNEQF TRBJ2-1 TRBV11-3 -
ASSSNHFYEQY TRBJ2-7 TRBV11-2 -
ASSSTGASNQPQH TRBJ1-5 TRBV5-5 -
ASSALSGRGNEQY TRBJ2-7 TRBV5-1 -
ASSSTLGMWRNEQF TRBJ2-1 TRBV27 -
ASSYAGANYGYT TRBJ1-2 TRBV27 -
AIFGQGAGGYT TRBJ1-2 TRBV10-3 few